The 28 T cell receptor beta chains in this list originate from one sample, sequenced in a study of blood T cell repertoires in COVID-19 (dated by TCRdb to 2020 to 2021). The receptor library was made with the immunoSEQ multiplex PCR assay. Sourced from immuneACCESS, this table was stored by TCRdb with only in-frame sequences that have V and J called. A share of the clones is absent; for the studies checked, an unresolved V gene accounts for under half, and the remainder has no known explanation. In all, the sample holds roughly 260,000 clones, and around 90% of those were seen once. The ten largest clones represent about 2.2% of the sample. The specimen sequenced was peripheral blood. The origin of the receptors is a woman between 45 and 60 years old who had recovered from COVID-19.

The chain couples TRBV4-3 to TRBJ2-7; 8 bases map to TRBD1. Per the germline V gene, CDR1 is LGHNA and CDR2 is YSLEER. The CDR3 runs to 14 residues. Unmatched junction bases numbered 8, after V lost 4 bases and J lost 6 bases. CDR3: CASSLLTGVSEQYF. CDR3 nucleotide sequence: TGCGCCAGCAGCCTTTTGACAGGGGTATCCGAGCAGTACTTC.

This clone was observed at least ten times. The V gene is TRBV19, the J gene TRBJ1-1; D is ambiguous. Trimming took off 4 bases at V and 5 bases at J, with 14 bases between the two ends. CDR3 length: 14 amino acids. In germline, CDR1 is LNHDA, CDR2 SQIVND (reference sequence). In nucleotides, the CDR3 is TGTGCCAGTAGTACCAACCCCCGGGGTACTGAAGCTTTCTTT. Residues: CASSTNPRGTEAFF.

This sequence joins TRBV4-2 and TRBJ2-7; weak D call: TRBD2 (5 bases). The CDR3 covers 17 residues. Trimming took 4 bases from V and 9 from J, leaving 28 bases between them. The germline CDR1 and CDR2 sequences are LGHNA and YNFKEQ. The CDR3 protein is CASSRTSGSRPGIGQYF. The CDR3 DNA sequence: TGTGCCAGCAGCCGAACAAGCGGAAGCCGTCCAGGAATCGGGCAGTACTTC.

This clone has only a few counts. The chain joins TRBV5-1 to TRBJ2-4; 9 bases map to TRBD1. The junction had 15 bases not matched to a gene; V was cut back by 2 bases and J by 6 bases. Germline values: CDR1 SGHRS, CDR2 YFSETQ. The CDR3 extends over 18 amino acids. Here the CDR3 reads CASSLTGTGSRKGNIQYF. The CDR3 nucleotides are TGCGCCAGCAGCTTAACCGGGACAGGGTCCCGGAAAGGAAACATTCAGTACTTC.

The chain combines TRBV4-3 with TRBJ1-1; the match to TRBD1 covers 9 bases. Looked up from germline, CDR1 is LGHNA and CDR2 is YSLEER. CDR3 length: 16 amino acids. V dropped 0 bases and J dropped 5; count of bases not matched to a gene: 7. The CDR3 here is CASSQDPGQGRTEAFF. The CDR3 nucleotides read TGCGCCAGCAGCCAAGATCCGGGACAGGGCCGAACTGAAGCTTTCTTT.

V gene TRBV9 combines with J gene TRBJ2-3; TRBD2 aligns across 12 bases. Germline V gives CDR1 SGDLS, CDR2 YYNGEE. The CDR3 spans 16 residues. V shed 0 bases and J 9 bases; nucleotides not matched to a gene: 8. CDR3 sequence reads: CASSVGLSSGGETQYF. CDR3 bases: TGTGCCAGCAGCGTAGGGCTGTCTAGCGGGGGGGAAACGCAGTATTTT.

The chain combines TRBV6-6 with TRBJ2-3; 11 bases are shared with TRBD2. Germline CDR1 MNHNY, CDR2 SVGAGI (reference sequence). The CDR3 runs 15 residues. The ends lost 4 bases at V and 3 bases at J; junction bases unmatched: 3. Here the CDR3 DNA reads TGTGCCAGCAGTTTTAGCGGGGGGGCAACAGATACGCAGTATTTT. Its translation: CASSFSGGATDTQYF.

In nucleotides, the CDR3 is TGTGCCAGCAGCCTGGGGGGAGGGGGCAATGAGCAGTTCTTC. Translating gives CASSLGGGGNEQFF. This chain connects TRBV4-2 to TRBJ2-1, with a possible D match to TRBD2 (7 bases). Trimming removed 4 bases at V and 6 bases at J, with 13 bases between. The CDR3 sequence is 14 residues long. Per the germline V gene, CDR1 is LGHNA and CDR2 is YNFKEQ.

The table lists this clone with a count of one. This chain uses TRBV4-1 with TRBJ2-7; 7 bases align to TRBD1. The CDR3 extends over 14 amino acids. After removal of 1 base from V and 5 bases from J, the junction contained 5 bases not matched to a gene. Per the germline V gene, CDR1 is MGHRA and CDR2 is YSYEKL. CDR3 sequence: CASSQGDRADEQYF. The CDR3 bases are TGCGCCAGCAGCCAAGGCGACAGGGCAGACGAGCAGTACTTC.

The chain carries TRBV7-8 and TRBJ1-2; no reliable D call. V was shortened by 6 bases and J by 7 bases, with 9 bases between the two germline ends. There are 11 residues in the CDR3. The germline CDR1 and CDR2 sequences are SGHVS and FQNEAQ. CDR3 in amino acids: CASRDFSGYTF. For the CDR3, the DNA is TGTGCCAGCAGGGACTTCTCTGGCTACACCTTC.

CDR3 sequence: CAISESGQGTGNTIYF. Written as DNA, the CDR3 is TGTGCCATCAGTGAGTCGGGACAGGGGACCGGAAACACCATATATTTT. The chain has TRBV10-3 and TRBJ1-3; the match to TRBD1 covers 10 bases. Germline loops: CDR1 ENHRY, CDR2 SYGVKD. V lost 0 bases to trimming and J lost 4 bases; unmatched junction nucleotides: 3. The CDR3 totals 16 residues.

The chain employs TRBV20-1 and TRBJ1-2; D possibly corresponds to TRBD1 (6 bases). The CDR3 has 11 amino acids. V lost 7 bases and J 5 bases, leaving 11 bases between the germline ends. Germline V lookup: CDR1 DFQATT, CDR2 SNEGSKA (reference sequence). The DNA of the CDR3 is TGCAGTGTGGCAGGGGCTTATGGCTACACCTTC. It specifies CSVAGAYGYTF.

The chain joins TRBV7-9 to TRBJ2-4, with 14 bases fitting TRBD2. Germline V gives CDR1 SEHNR, CDR2 FQNEAQ (reference sequence). The CDR3 covers 15 residues. V gave up 4 bases and J gave up 6 bases; unmatched junction bases: 2. The DNA of the CDR3 is TGTGCCAGCAGCTCTGGACTAGCGGGGGGAAACATTCAGTACTTC. This encodes CASSSGLAGGNIQYF.

CDR3 sequence (DNA): TGTGCCAGCAGTTTATCGACAGGGGTCTATGGCTACACCTTC. Its translation is CASSLSTGVYGYTF. The rearrangement links TRBV28 to TRBJ1-2; 8 bases agree with TRBD1. Germline values: CDR1 MDHEN, CDR2 SYDVKM. This CDR3 comprises 14 residues. J lost 4 bases, V lost 1 base, and 2 bases had no gene match.

This clone occurred once. The chain employs TRBV12-5 and TRBJ1-2; D gene unclear. The CDR3 totals 11 residues. Germline CDR1 and CDR2: LGHNT and FRNRAP. Trimming removed 1 base from V and 5 bases from J, with 2 bases in between. CDR3 region: CASGLAYGYTF. DNA of the CDR3: TGTGCTAGTGGTTTGGCGTATGGCTACACCTTC.

The V gene is TRBV5-5, the J gene TRBJ1-3; TRBD1 matches 11 bases. CDR3 size: 17 residues. CDR1 is SGHKS and CDR2 is YYEKEE in the germline V gene (reference sequence). The V segment lost 4 bases and the J segment 0 bases; nucleotides outside the gene matches: 6. CDR3 in amino acids: CASSQGQGVSSGNTIYF. Written as DNA, the CDR3 is TGTGCCAGCAGCCAGGGACAGGGGGTGAGCTCTGGAAACACCATATATTTT.

This chain uses TRBV6-4 with TRBJ1-3, with TRBD1 matching over 9 bases. The CDR3 consists of 15 residues. Germline assignment: CDR1 MRHNA and CDR2 SNTAGT. The ends lost 5 bases at V and 6 bases at J; junction bases unmatched: 8. DNA for the CDR3: TGTGCCAGCAGTAAGGACAGGGGAGGTGAAAACACCATATATTTT. Translated, it gives CASSKDRGGENTIYF.

V gene TRBV27 combines with J gene TRBJ2-2; no definite D call. The V gene's germline CDR1 is MNHEY and CDR2 SMNVEV (reference sequence). This CDR3 is 13 amino acids long. The ends were cut back, 3 bases at V and 1 base at J, with 3 bases in the middle. CDR3 protein: CASSFQNTGELFF. The CDR3 DNA reads TGTGCCAGCAGTTTTCAGAACACCGGGGAGCTGTTTTTT.

This clone was detected once. The chain combines TRBV9 with TRBJ2-1; 9 nucleotides agree with TRBD2. With 0 bases clipped from V and 10 bases from J, the junction kept 5 bases outside the gene matches. The length of the CDR3 is 14 residues. CDR1 SGDLS and CDR2 YYNGEE come from the germline V gene. CDR3 sequence: CASSVGGRAFEQFF. The CDR3 DNA sequence: TGTGCCAGCAGCGTAGGCGGGAGGGCATTCGAGCAGTTCTTC.

The genes are TRBV7-2 and TRBJ2-7; 10 bases agree with TRBD1. CDR1 and CDR2 from the germline V gene are SGHTA and FQGNSA. This CDR3 has 15 residues. Trimming removed 5 bases from V and 5 bases from J; junction bases left unmatched: 9. This CDR3 reads CASSVLRDRGHEQYF. For the CDR3, the DNA is TGTGCCAGCAGCGTGCTCCGGGACAGGGGCCACGAGCAGTACTTC. Full variable domain (remainder filled in from reference TRBV7-2 and TRBJ2-7): GAGVSQSPSNKVTEKGKDVELRCDPISGHTALYWYRQSLGQGLEFLIYFQGNSAPDKSGLPSDRFSAERTGGSVSTLTIQRTQQEDSAVYLCASSVLRDRGHEQYFGPGTRLTVT.

In its sample, this clone was seen a few times. The chain carries TRBV19 and TRBJ2-2; 11 bases match TRBD1. With 10 bases clipped from V and 5 bases from J, the junction kept 6 bases outside the gene matches. Germline V CDR1 and CDR2: LNHDA, SQIVND (reference sequence). The CDR3 covers 14 residues. CDR3 protein: CAIRDRGRTGELFF. The DNA for the CDR3 is TGTGCCATCCGGGACAGGGGGAGGACCGGGGAGCTGTTTTTT. Using reference TRBV19 and TRBJ2-2 for the parts outside the CDR3, the full variable domain is DGGITQSPKYLFRKEGQNVTLSCEQNLNHDAMYWYRQDPGQGLRLIYYSQIVNDFQKGDIAEGYSVSREKKESFPLTVTSAQKNPTAFYLCAIRDRGRTGELFFGEGSRLTVL.

The rearrangement joins TRBV6-6 to TRBJ1-2; tentative D call: TRBD1 (5 bases). Trimming shortened V by 7 bases and J by 7 bases, and 19 bases separated the two germline ends. CDR3 length: 14 residues. Germline loops: CDR1 MNHNY, CDR2 SVGAGI (reference sequence). CDR3 bases: TGTGCCAGCATTTGGAGGGGAGGGGCTCCTGGCTACACCTTC. This translates into CASIWRGGAPGYTF.

This chain uses TRBV4-1 with TRBJ2-3, with D possibly being TRBD2 (5 bases). Trimming removed 3 bases from V and 0 bases from J, with 16 bases in between. CDR3 size: 17 residues. Germline V CDR1 and CDR2: MGHRA, YSYEKL. The CDR3 nucleotides are TGCGCCAGCAGCCACTTTACAACTAGTAGGAGCACAGATACGCAGTATTTT. As protein: CASSHFTTSRSTDTQYF.

The J gene is TRBJ1-4, the V gene TRBV28, with a possible D match to TRBD1 (6 bases). The CDR3 loop spans 15 amino acids. From germline, CDR1 is MDHEN and CDR2 SYDVKM. Deletions cut 4 bases from V and 3 bases from J, with 12 bases between. Here the CDR3 DNA reads TGTGCCAGCAGTTCCCCCAGGGGACCTAATGAAAAACTGTTTTTT. Translation gives CASSSPRGPNEKLFF.

The V and J genes are TRBV27 and TRBJ2-7; TRBD1 aligns across 8 bases. In germline, CDR1 is MNHEY, CDR2 SMNVEV (reference sequence). The CDR3 length is 18 residues. V lost 5 bases to trimming and J lost 3 bases; unmatched junction nucleotides: 18. The CDR3, as DNA: TGTGCCAGCAGTCCCCATCATTTCCGACAGGGGAAAGACTACGAGCAGTACTTC. Its translation: CASSPHHFRQGKDYEQYF.

V and J are TRBV24-1 and TRBJ2-5, with 10 bases fitting TRBD2. This CDR3 contains 15 residues. Germline CDR1 KGHDR, CDR2 SFDVKD. Unmatched junction bases numbered 6, after V lost 4 bases and J lost 5 bases. The CDR3 loop reads CATSEGTSGAETQYF. In DNA, the CDR3 is TGTGCCACCAGTGAAGGCACTAGCGGGGCTGAGACCCAGTACTTC.

Only a few counts were recorded for this clone. V gene TRBV12-5 combines with J gene TRBJ2-1; TRBD2 matches 10 bases. Germline V gene data show CDR1 as LGHNT and CDR2 as FRNRAP. Trimming at V came to 6 bases and at J to 2 bases, leaving 7 bases not matched to a gene. CDR3 length: 16 residues. The CDR3: CASGPGTSAAYNEQFF. The CDR3 DNA follows: TGTGCTAGTGGCCCCGGGACTAGCGCGGCCTACAATGAGCAGTTCTTC.

The gene calls are TRBV19 and TRBJ1-3; D is unclear. The CDR3 is 14 amino acids. Trimming removed 4 bases from V and 2 bases from J, with 9 bases in between. Germline V CDR1 and CDR2: LNHDA, SQIVND (reference sequence). The CDR3 reads CASSSGFPGNTIYF. The CDR3 DNA is TGTGCCAGTAGTAGCGGGTTTCCTGGAAACACCATATATTTT. The variable domain in full, completed from reference TRBV19 and TRBJ1-3, reads DGGITQSPKYLFRKEGQNVTLSCEQNLNHDAMYWYRQDPGQGLRLIYYSQIVNDFQKGDIAEGYSVSREKKESFPLTVTSAQKNPTAFYLCASSSGFPGNTIYFGEGSWLTVV.